This T cell receptor beta chain was sequenced for a study of blood T cell repertoires in COVID-19. Across the whole study: Sites in the United States, Italy and Spain provided acute and convalescent COVID-19 samples. PBMCs, B-cell-depleted T cells, or T cells provided the cDNA or gDNA that made up the material.

V lost 0 bases to trimming and J lost 9 bases; unmatched junction nucleotides: 9. The germline V gene has CDR1 LGHDT and CDR2 YNNKEL (reference sequence). This CDR3 spans 17 amino acids. Original handling: By means of reference gene primer amplification, nucleated cell counts were estimated. The data were produced by immunoSEQ multiplex PCR, yet TCRdb's version contains in-frame clones alone and is incomplete. The V and J calls and clone size are taken from that table; D and trimming were inferred from the DNA. The sample contains 130,000 to 150,000 clones, around 84% of which appear only once. The rearrangement uses TRBV3-1 (or the pseudogene TRBV3-2) and TRBJ2-1, with 12 bases lining up with TRBD2. The specimen sequenced was peripheral blood. The source of this sequence is a human donor in a cohort sampled during active COVID-19. The DNA of the CDR3 is TGTGCCAGCAGCCAAGATGGGGGAAGACTAGCGGGGGTTGAGCAGTTCTTC. Protein: CASSQDGGRLAGVEQFF.